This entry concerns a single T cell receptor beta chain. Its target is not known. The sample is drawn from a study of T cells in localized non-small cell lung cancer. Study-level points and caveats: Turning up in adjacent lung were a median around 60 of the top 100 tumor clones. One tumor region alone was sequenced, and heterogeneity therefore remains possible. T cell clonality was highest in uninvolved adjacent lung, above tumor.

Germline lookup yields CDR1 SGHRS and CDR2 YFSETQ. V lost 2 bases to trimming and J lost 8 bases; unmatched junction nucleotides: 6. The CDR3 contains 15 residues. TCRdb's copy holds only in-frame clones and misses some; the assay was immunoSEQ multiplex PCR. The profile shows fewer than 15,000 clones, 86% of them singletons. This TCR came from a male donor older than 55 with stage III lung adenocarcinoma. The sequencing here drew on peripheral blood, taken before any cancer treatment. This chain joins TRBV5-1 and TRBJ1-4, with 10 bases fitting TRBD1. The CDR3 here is CASSFQGQGLEKLFF. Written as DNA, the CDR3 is TGCGCCAGCAGCTTCCAGGGACAGGGGCTGGAAAAACTGTTTTTT.